These 16 T cell receptor beta chains originate from one sample sequenced in a study of PD-1 blockade in classical Hodgkin lymphoma. Every one of the patients relapsed after autologous stem cell transplantation (brentuximab vedotin exposure was variable). Method: immunoSEQ multiplex PCR; TCRdb's copy keeps in-frame clones and lacks some. The sample lists about 97,000 clones; 75% to 90% were seen once. The sample consisted of peripheral blood mononuclear cells (PBMCs), taken at baseline. These TCRs come from a human donor with classical Hodgkin lymphoma.

The genes are TRBV5-5 and TRBJ2-2; 7 bases are shared with TRBD2. The CDR3 is made up of 14 amino acids. The junction had 6 bases not matched to a gene; V was cut back by 6 bases and J by 4 bases. Per germline, CDR1 SGHKS and CDR2 YYEKEE (reference sequence). The CDR3 DNA follows: TGTGCCAGCAACTCGGGACTACCCACCGGGGAGCTGTTTTTT. This translates into CASNSGLPTGELFF. Full variable domain (rest looked up from reference TRBV5-5 and TRBJ2-2): DAGVTQSPTHLIKTRGQQVTLRCSPISGHKSVSWYQQVLGQGPQFIFQYYEKEERGRGNFPDRFSARQFPNYSSELNVNALLLGDSALYLCASNSGLPTGELFFGEGSRLTVL.

The rearrangement links TRBV7-8 to TRBJ2-1; 13 nucleotides align to TRBD2. This CDR3 is 16 amino acids long. Losses at the gene ends were 5 bases for V and 6 bases for J; bases not matched to a gene: 7. Looked up from germline, CDR1 is SGHVS and CDR2 is FQNEAQ. Written as DNA, the CDR3 is TGTGCCAGCAGCGCTCCGGGACTAGCGGGACCCAATGAGCAGTTCTTC. Protein: CASSAPGLAGPNEQFF.

The rearrangement joins TRBV5-1 to TRBJ2-2; D gene uncertain. The germline CDR1 and CDR2 sequences are SGHRS and YFSETQ. There are 11 residues in the CDR3. Trimming removed 6 bases from V and 3 bases from J, with 3 bases in between. CDR3 in amino acids: CASTDTGELFF. The CDR3 DNA reads TGCGCCAGCACCGACACCGGGGAGCTGTTTTTT.

This clone was observed a single time. The V and J genes are TRBV5-4 and TRBJ1-2; no firm D call. Deletions cut 4 bases from V and 0 bases from J, with 19 bases between. The germline CDR1 and CDR2 sequences are SGHNT and YYREEE (reference sequence). The CDR3 loop spans 17 amino acids. The CDR3 is CASSSGLRAGANYGYTF. Written as DNA, the CDR3 is TGTGCCAGCAGCAGTGGGCTGAGGGCGGGAGCTAACTATGGCTACACCTTC.

This clone was seen a handful of times. V and J are TRBV11-3 and TRBJ2-7, with TRBD1 identical over 7 bases. This CDR3 has 13 residues. Losses at the gene ends were 4 bases for V and 3 bases for J; bases not matched to a gene: 3. The V gene's germline CDR1 is SGHNT and CDR2 YENEEA. CDR3 in amino acids: CASSSTGSYEQYF. The CDR3 DNA reads TGTGCCAGCAGCTCGACAGGGAGCTACGAGCAGTACTTC.

This rearrangement joins TRBV10-3 to TRBJ1-5, with TRBD1 matching over 7 bases. The CDR3 is 15 residues long. The junction had 4 bases not matched to a gene; V was cut back by 2 bases and J by 3 bases. The germline CDR1 and CDR2 sequences are ENHRY and SYGVKD. CDR3 nucleotides: TGTGCCATCAGTGAGGCTAGGGGGCCCAATCAGCCCCAGCATTTT. Its translation: CAISEARGPNQPQHF.

This clone was observed a few times. V usage is TRBV27 and J usage is TRBJ1-2; possible D gene TRBD1, 6 bases. The CDR3 runs to 15 residues. Germline CDR1 and CDR2: MNHEY and SMNVEV (reference sequence). The V end was cut by 3 bases, the J end by 1 base, with 12 bases between. The CDR3 DNA reads as TGTGCCAGCAGTTTTGGGGGGGCAGGTAACTATGGCTACACCTTC. Translation: CASSFGGAGNYGYTF.

J is TRBJ2-7 and V is TRBV6-6, with TRBD2 as a possible D gene (5 bases). Deletions cut 4 bases from V and 0 bases from J, with 10 bases between. CDR1 is MNHNY, CDR2 SVGAGI, per germline (reference sequence). This CDR3 contains 14 residues. CDR3 sequence reads: CASSSGGRSYEQYF. DNA for the CDR3: TGTGCCAGCAGTTCGGGCGGGCGCTCCTACGAGCAGTACTTC.

V and J are TRBV7-9 and TRBJ1-2; D call uncertain. The V and J ends lost 8 bases and 3 bases respectively, with 16 bases between them. In germline, CDR1 is SEHNR, CDR2 FQNEAQ (reference sequence). The CDR3 totals 14 residues. The DNA for the CDR3 is TGTGCCAGCGGTCCGGACCTTTGGCACTATGGCTACACCTTC. The encoded protein is CASGPDLWHYGYTF.

The rearrangement joins TRBV20-1 to TRBJ2-5; 7 positions agree with TRBD1. V dropped 5 bases and J dropped 9; count of bases not matched to a gene: 3. The CDR3 is made up of 10 amino acids. The germline gives CDR1 DFQATT, CDR2 SNEGSKA (reference sequence). CDR3 DNA: TGCAGTGCTCCCCAGGGGGCCCAGTACTTC. As protein: CSAPQGAQYF.

V is TRBV27 and J is TRBJ1-5; 10 bases are shared with TRBD1. The germline gives CDR1 MNHEY, CDR2 SMNVEV (reference sequence). J gave up 9 bases and V 1 base, and 9 bases lay outside the gene matches. The CDR3 is 16 residues long. The CDR3 sequence is CASSLLMGQGLGPQHF. The CDR3 DNA is TGTGCCAGCAGTTTATTAATGGGACAGGGGCTTGGGCCCCAGCATTTT.

This clone was detected once. J is TRBJ1-5 and V is TRBV21-1. TRBV21-1 is classified as a pseudogene. This CDR3 spans 14 amino acids. CDR3 nucleotides: TGTGCCACCACGGCAGGGAGGAGCAATCAGCCCCAGCATTTT. Residues: CATTAGRSNQPQHF.

This clone was seen only once. The genes are TRBV7-9 and TRBJ2-7; 8 positions match TRBD2. The V and J ends lost 4 bases and 0 bases, in that order; junction bases with no gene match: 5. The CDR3 extends over 15 amino acids. CDR1 is SEHNR, CDR2 FQNEAQ, per germline (reference sequence). CDR3 DNA sequence: TGTGCCAGCAGCTCGGGACTAGTGGGCTCCTACGAGCAGTACTTC. Its protein product is CASSSGLVGSYEQYF.

V is TRBV5-4 and J is TRBJ2-1; 8 bases agree with TRBD1. The CDR3 extends over 15 amino acids. V shed 2 bases and J 4 bases; nucleotides not matched to a gene: 5. Germline CDR1 and CDR2: SGHNT and YYREEE (reference sequence). CDR3 coding DNA: TGTGCCAGCAGCTTAAGGGACAGGCCTTACAATGAGCAGTTCTTC. Its translation: CASSLRDRPYNEQFF.

The chain recombines TRBV12-5 with TRBJ2-1; 8 bases align to TRBD2. The CDR3 consists of 13 residues. With V trimmed by 2 bases and J by 9 bases, 3 bases remained unmatched. Germline values: CDR1 LGHNT, CDR2 FRNRAP. The CDR3 coding sequence is TGTGCTAGTGGTTTGACAGCGGGAGCTGAGCAGTTCTTC. Its protein product is CASGLTAGAEQFF.

The rearrangement uses TRBV9 and TRBJ2-3; TRBD2 aligns across 8 bases. Losses at the gene ends were 0 bases for V and 4 bases for J; bases not matched to a gene: 7. The CDR3 runs 16 residues. Looked up from germline, CDR1 is SGDLS and CDR2 is YYNGEE. This CDR3 reads CASSVEGSGIADTQYF. The CDR3 DNA reads as TGTGCCAGCAGCGTAGAGGGTAGCGGGATCGCAGATACGCAGTATTTT.